This TCR beta chain was documented in a study of blood T cells in healthy people across ages. Through a sample-barcoded 5' primer and a J-beta primer mix, a second PCR was run for roughly 7 to 11 cycles. TCRdb analysed the 5' RACE reads with MiXCR anew, one entry per CDR3 protein. The data hold 1.5 million to 2 million distinct CDR3 sequences, with about 39% observed a single time. The source is a human donor in good health. The sequenced sample was blood.

For the CDR3, the DNA is TGCAGTGCTAGAAGAGCCGGCAGGGCTAGAACCTACGAGCAGTACTTC. Translation: CSARRAGRARTYEQYF. The rearrangement uses TRBV20-1 and TRBJ2-7; perhaps TRBD1 as D (5 bases). Germline V gives CDR1 DFQATT, CDR2 SNEGSKA (reference sequence). This CDR3 spans 16 amino acids. Trimming removed 2 bases from V and 2 bases from J, with 19 bases in between.